This TCR beta chain comes out of a study of shared clonotypes between healthy human individuals. Healthy and HIV-negative, the adult donors had no recent acute infections or vaccinations. All donors were Caucasian adults living in Nashville, Tennessee. An even split of each subset's genomic DNA across several immunoSEQ plates was performed. Source study methods: As immunoSEQ supplied junction-only sequences (without quality scores), filtering differed. Sequencing used immunoSEQ multiplex PCR; TCRdb keeps in-frame clones, though not all of them. From that table come the V and J calls and clone size; the DNA was used to work out D and trimming. The data contain 490,000 or so clones, 79% of them singletons. The length of the CDR3 is 14 residues. Germline V gene lookup returns CDR1 MDHEN and CDR2 SYDVKM. V shed 8 bases and J shed 1 base, with 14 bases lying between them. In its sample, this clone was seen a few times.

This sequence originates from a woman between 40 and 50 years old in good health. Some clones in this sample may be carry-over from other donors' samples. V is TRBV28 and J is TRBJ1-2, with a possible D match to TRBD1 (6 bases). Sequencing input: PBMCs. The CDR3 protein is CASGRQGFNYGYTF. Written as DNA, the CDR3 is TGTGCCAGCGGTCGGCAGGGGTTTAACTATGGCTACACCTTC.